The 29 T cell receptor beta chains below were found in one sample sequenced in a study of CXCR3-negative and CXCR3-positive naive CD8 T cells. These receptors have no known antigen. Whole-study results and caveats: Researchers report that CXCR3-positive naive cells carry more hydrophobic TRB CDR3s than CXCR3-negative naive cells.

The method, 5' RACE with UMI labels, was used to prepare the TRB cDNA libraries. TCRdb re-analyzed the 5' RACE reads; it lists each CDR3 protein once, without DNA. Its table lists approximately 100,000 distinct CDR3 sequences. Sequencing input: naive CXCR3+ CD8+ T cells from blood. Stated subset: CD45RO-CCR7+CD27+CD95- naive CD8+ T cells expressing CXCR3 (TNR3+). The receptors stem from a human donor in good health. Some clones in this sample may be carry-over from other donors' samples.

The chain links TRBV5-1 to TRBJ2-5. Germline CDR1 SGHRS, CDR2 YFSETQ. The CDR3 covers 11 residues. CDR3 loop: CASRGEETQYF.

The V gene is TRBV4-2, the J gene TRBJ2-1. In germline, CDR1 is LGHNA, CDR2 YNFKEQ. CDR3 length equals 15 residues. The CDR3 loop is CASSPEFSSYNEQLF.

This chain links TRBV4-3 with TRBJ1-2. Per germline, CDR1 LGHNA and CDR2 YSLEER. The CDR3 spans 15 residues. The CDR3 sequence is CASSQDRGGNYGYTF.

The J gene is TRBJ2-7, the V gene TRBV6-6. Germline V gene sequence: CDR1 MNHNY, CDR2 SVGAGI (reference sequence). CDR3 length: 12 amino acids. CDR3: CASSYRSYEQYF.

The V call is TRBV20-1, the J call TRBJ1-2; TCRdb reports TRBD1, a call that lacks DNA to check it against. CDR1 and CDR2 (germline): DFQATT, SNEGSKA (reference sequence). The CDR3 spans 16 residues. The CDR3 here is CSARDGVGGRNYGYTF.

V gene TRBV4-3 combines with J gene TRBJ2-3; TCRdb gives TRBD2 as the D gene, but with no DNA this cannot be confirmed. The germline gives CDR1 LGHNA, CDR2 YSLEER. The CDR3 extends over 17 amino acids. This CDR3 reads CASSQSWTSGGSDTQYF.

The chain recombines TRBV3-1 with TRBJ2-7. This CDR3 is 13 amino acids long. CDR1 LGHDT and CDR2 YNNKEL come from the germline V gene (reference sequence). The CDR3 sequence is CASSQVRNYEQYF.

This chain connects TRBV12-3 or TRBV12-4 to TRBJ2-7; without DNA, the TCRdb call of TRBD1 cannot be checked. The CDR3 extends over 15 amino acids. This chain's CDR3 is CASSLGGGPSYEQYF.

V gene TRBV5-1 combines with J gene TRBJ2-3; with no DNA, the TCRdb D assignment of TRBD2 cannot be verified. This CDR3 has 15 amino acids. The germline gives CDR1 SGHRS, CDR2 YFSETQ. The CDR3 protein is CASRFSGGNTDTQYF.

CDR3 in amino acids: CASSYVAGELFF. The chain has TRBV6-6 and TRBJ2-2. Germline values: CDR1 MNHNY, CDR2 SVGAGI (reference sequence). The CDR3 consists of 12 residues.

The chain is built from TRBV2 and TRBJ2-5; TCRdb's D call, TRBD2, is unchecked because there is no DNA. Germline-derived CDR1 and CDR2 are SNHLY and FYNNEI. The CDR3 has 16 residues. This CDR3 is CASHLVLAGDQETQYF. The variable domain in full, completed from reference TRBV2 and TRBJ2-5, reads EPEVTQTPSHQVTQMGQEVILRCVPISNHLYFYWYRQILGQKVEFLVSFYNNEISEKSEIFDDQFSVERPDGSNFTLKIRSTKLEDSAMYFCASHLVLAGDQETQYFGPGTRLLVL.

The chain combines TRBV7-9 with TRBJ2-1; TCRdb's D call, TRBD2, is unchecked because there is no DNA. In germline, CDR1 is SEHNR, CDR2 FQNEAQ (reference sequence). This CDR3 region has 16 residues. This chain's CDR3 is CASSPGGSSSYNEQFF.

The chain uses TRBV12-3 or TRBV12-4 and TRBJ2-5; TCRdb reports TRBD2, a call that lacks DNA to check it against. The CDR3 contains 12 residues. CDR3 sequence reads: CASSPLGGAQYF.

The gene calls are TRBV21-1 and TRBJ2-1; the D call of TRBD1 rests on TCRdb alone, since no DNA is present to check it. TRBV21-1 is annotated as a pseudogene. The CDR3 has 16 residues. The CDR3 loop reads CASSNPGQETYNEQFF.

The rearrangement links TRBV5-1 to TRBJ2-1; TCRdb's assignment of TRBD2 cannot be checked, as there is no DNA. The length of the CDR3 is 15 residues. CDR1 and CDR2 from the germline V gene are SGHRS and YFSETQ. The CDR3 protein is CASSLERLAGTDTFF. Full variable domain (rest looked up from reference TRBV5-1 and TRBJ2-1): KAGVTQTPRYLIKTRGQQVTLSCSPISGHRSVSWYQQTPGQGLQFLFEYFSETQRNKGNFPGRFSGRQFSNSRSEMNVSTLELGDSALYLCASSLERLAGTDTFFGPGTRLTVL.

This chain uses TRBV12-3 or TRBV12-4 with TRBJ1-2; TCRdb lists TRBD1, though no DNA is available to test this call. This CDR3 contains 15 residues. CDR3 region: CASSLRSGGDYGYTF.

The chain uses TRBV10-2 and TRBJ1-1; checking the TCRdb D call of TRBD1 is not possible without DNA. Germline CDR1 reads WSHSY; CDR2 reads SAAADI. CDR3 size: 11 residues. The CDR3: CASSEGGEAFF.

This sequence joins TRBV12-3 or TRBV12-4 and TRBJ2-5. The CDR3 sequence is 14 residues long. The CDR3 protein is CASSRLGYQETQYF.

The CDR3 reads CSVVGGNTGELFF. This rearrangement joins TRBV29-1 to TRBJ2-2; the TRBD1 assignment by TCRdb is unverifiable without DNA. The CDR3 runs to 13 residues. The V gene's germline CDR1 is SQVTM and CDR2 ANQGSEA.

The CDR3 loop is CASSEGPQETQYF. The rearrangement links TRBV2 to TRBJ2-5; TCRdb lists TRBD1, though no DNA is available to test this call. The CDR3 totals 13 residues. The germline gives CDR1 SNHLY, CDR2 FYNNEI.

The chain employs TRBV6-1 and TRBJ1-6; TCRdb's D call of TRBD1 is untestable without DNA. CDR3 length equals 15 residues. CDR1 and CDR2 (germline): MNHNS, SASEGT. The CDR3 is CASSEYRGLPFSLHF.

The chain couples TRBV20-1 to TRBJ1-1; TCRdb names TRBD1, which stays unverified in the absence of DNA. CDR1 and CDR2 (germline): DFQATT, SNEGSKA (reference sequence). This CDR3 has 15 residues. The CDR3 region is CSARDRTGVNTEAFF.

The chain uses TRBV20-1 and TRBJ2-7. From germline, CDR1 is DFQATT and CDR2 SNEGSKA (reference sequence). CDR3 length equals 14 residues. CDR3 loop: CSARDDWDFYEQYF.

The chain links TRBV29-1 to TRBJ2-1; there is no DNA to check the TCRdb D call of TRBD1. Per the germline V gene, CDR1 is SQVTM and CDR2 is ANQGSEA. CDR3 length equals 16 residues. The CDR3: CSVEVGGAASYNEQFF.

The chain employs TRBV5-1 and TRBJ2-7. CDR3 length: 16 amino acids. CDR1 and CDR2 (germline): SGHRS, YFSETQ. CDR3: CASSYYNLDRSYEQYF.

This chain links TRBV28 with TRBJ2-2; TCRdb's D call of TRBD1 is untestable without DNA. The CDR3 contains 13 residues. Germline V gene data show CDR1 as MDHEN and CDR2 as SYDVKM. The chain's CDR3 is CVLTGQDTGELFF.

CDR3 protein: CASSLADSYNEQFF. This chain links TRBV5-6 with TRBJ2-1. In germline, CDR1 is SGHDT, CDR2 YYEEEE. CDR3 length: 14 amino acids.

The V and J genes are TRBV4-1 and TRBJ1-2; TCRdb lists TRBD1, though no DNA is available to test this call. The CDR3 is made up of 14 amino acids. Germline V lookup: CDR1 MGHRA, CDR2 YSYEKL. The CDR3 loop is CASSHPGGQYGYTF.

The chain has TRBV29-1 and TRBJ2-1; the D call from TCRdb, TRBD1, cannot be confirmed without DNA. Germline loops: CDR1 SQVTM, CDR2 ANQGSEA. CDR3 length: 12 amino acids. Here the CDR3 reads CSAGVNYNEQFF.